Listed here are 28 T cell receptor beta chains from one sample, sequenced in a study of T cell responses to AZD1222 COVID-19 vaccine. Clones were read by immunoSEQ multiplex PCR, and TCRdb kept only the in-frame ones, dropping some. Of roughly 86,000 clones listed, around 85% are singletons. Sequences were derived from peripheral blood, sampled 28 days after the second AZD1222 dose. Receptors originate from an adult who received the AZD1222 COVID-19 vaccine.

The rearrangement joins TRBV24-1 to TRBJ2-2; D is possibly TRBD1 (6 bases). CDR3 length equals 14 residues. The V gene lost 5 bases and the J gene lost 4 bases, with 10 bases spanning the gap. Germline CDR1 KGHDR, CDR2 SFDVKD. As DNA, the CDR3 is TGTGCCACCAGTGGGGGACATACCACCGGGGAGCTGTTTTTT. Translating it yields CATSGGHTTGELFF.

This clone came up a few times. DNA of the CDR3: TGCGCCAGCAGCCAAGATCCTTGGGGCAGGGATAGCAATCAGCCCCAGCATTTT. It specifies CASSQDPWGRDSNQPQHF. The chain recombines TRBV4-3 with TRBJ1-5; D might be TRBD1 (5 bases). Germline V gene lookup returns CDR1 LGHNA and CDR2 YSLEER. This CDR3 spans 18 amino acids. Trimming removed 0 bases at V and 0 bases at J, with 15 bases between.

The V call is TRBV5-4, the J call TRBJ2-7; 7 bases fit TRBD2. This CDR3 has 15 residues. Germline CDR1 SGHNT, CDR2 YYREEE (reference sequence). Trimming removed 3 bases from V and 3 bases from J; junction bases left unmatched: 9. Here the CDR3 DNA reads TGTGCCAGCAGCTCGAGGGGCGGGAGAGTCTACGAGCAGTACTTC. Encoded protein: CASSSRGGRVYEQYF.

This sequence joins TRBV30 and TRBJ1-3; TRBD1 agrees at 9 bases. The germline V gene encodes CDR1 GTSNPN and CDR2 SVGIG (reference sequence). V shed 3 bases, J shed 4 bases, and the junction held 16 bases outside the gene matches. This CDR3 contains 18 residues. In nucleotides, the CDR3 is TGTGCCTGGAGCCGGGACAGGGTCTCTCGGGGGTACGGAAACACCATATATTTT. This translates into CAWSRDRVSRGYGNTIYF.

The chain recombines TRBV6-1 with TRBJ1-3, with a tentative D call TRBD1 (6 bases). Germline assignment: CDR1 MNHNS and CDR2 SASEGT. Trimming took 0 bases from V and 0 from J, leaving 18 bases between them. The CDR3 runs to 19 residues. CDR3 protein: CASSEARPGHLISGNTIYF. CDR3 nucleotide sequence: TGTGCCAGCAGTGAAGCGAGGCCGGGACATCTCATCTCTGGAAACACCATATATTTT.

J is TRBJ2-1 and V is TRBV9, with D perhaps TRBD2 (6 bases). This CDR3 has 16 amino acids. V was clipped by 8 bases and J by 3 bases, with 21 bases between them. Germline values: CDR1 SGDLS, CDR2 YYNGEE. The CDR3 sequence: CASPTRAGGVYNEQFF. CDR3 nucleotides: TGTGCCAGTCCCACGCGGGCAGGAGGGGTCTACAATGAGCAGTTCTTC.

The rearrangement uses TRBV20-1 and TRBJ1-4; no clear D gene. The CDR3 totals 11 residues. Looked up from germline, CDR1 is DFQATT and CDR2 is SNEGSKA (reference sequence). Trimming pared 3 bases from V and 11 bases from J, leaving 10 bases between. The CDR3 region has the DNA TGCAGTGCTAGCCGGACTGAGAAACTGTTTTTT. This gives the protein CSASRTEKLFF.

The rearrangement links TRBV19 to TRBJ2-1, with a weak D call TRBD1 (6 bases). Trimming pared 7 bases from V and 10 bases from J, leaving 14 bases between. Germline V gene lookup returns CDR1 LNHDA and CDR2 SQIVND (reference sequence). This CDR3 contains 12 residues. The CDR3 nucleotides are TGTGCCAGTACTGGGGGCGTAGGCGAGCAGTTCTTC. Translating gives CASTGGVGEQFF.

The chain employs TRBV4-1 and TRBJ1-6; a weak D match, TRBD1 (5 bases). CDR1 is MGHRA, CDR2 YSYEKL, per germline. This CDR3 contains 14 residues. Trimming stripped 0 bases from V and 7 bases from J, with 7 bases between. The DNA for the CDR3 is TGCGCCAGCAGCCAAGACAGGGTAAATTCACCCCTCCACTTT. Translation gives CASSQDRVNSPLHF.

The chain is built from TRBV10-2 and TRBJ1-1; maybe TRBD1 (6 bases). Germline V gene sequence: CDR1 WSHSY, CDR2 SAAADI. This CDR3 region has 13 residues. Trimming removed 4 bases at V and 4 bases at J, with 10 bases between. Written as DNA, the CDR3 is TGCGCCAGCAGTGTGACAGGTCGCACTGAAGCTTTCTTT. Translating gives CASSVTGRTEAFF.

This chain connects TRBV27 to TRBJ1-1; tentative D call: TRBD1 (5 bases). Germline values: CDR1 MNHEY, CDR2 SMNVEV (reference sequence). V gave up 6 bases and J gave up 3 bases, with 11 bases separating them. There are 13 residues in the CDR3. CDR3 in DNA: TGTGCCAGCAGCTCGGGGGTGTACACTGAAGCTTTCTTT. Its protein product is CASSSGVYTEAFF.

CDR3 protein: CASSPRENELAFF. The CDR3 DNA sequence: TGCGCCAGCAGCCCCCGGGAGAACGAATTAGCTTTCTTT. This chain connects TRBV5-1 to TRBJ1-1; D gene uncertain. CDR1 is SGHRS and CDR2 is YFSETQ in the germline V gene. The CDR3 is made up of 13 amino acids. Trimming removed 4 bases at V and 10 bases at J, with 17 bases between.

The rearrangement links TRBV7-2 to TRBJ2-1; 10 bases map to TRBD2. This CDR3 has 16 amino acids. The germline gives CDR1 SGHTA, CDR2 FQGNSA. Losses at the gene ends were 0 bases for V and 4 bases for J; bases not matched to a gene: 3. The DNA for the CDR3 is TGTGCCAGCAGCTTAGCCGGGACTAGCGCTTACAATGAGCAGTTCTTC. The encoded protein is CASSLAGTSAYNEQFF.

This chain joins TRBV5-1 and TRBJ2-5; possible D gene TRBD2, 6 bases. The CDR3 runs to 15 residues. Germline CDR1 SGHRS, CDR2 YFSETQ. V lost 0 bases to trimming and J lost 4 bases, with 13 bases between them. CDR3 coding DNA: TGCGCCAGCAGCTTGGGGGCGGGGATGGGAGAGACCCAGTACTTC. Its translation is CASSLGAGMGETQYF. The whole variable domain, remainder taken from reference TRBV5-1 and TRBJ2-5, is KAGVTQTPRYLIKTRGQQVTLSCSPISGHRSVSWYQQTPGQGLQFLFEYFSETQRNKGNFPGRFSGRQFSNSRSEMNVSTLELGDSALYLCASSLGAGMGETQYFGPGTRLLVL.

The V and J genes are TRBV7-8 and TRBJ1-6; D remains ambiguous. CDR3 length equals 12 residues. Germline values: CDR1 SGHVS, CDR2 FQNEAQ. Trimming pared 9 bases from V and 5 bases from J, leaving 8 bases between. The CDR3 loop is CASGGHNSPLHF. CDR3 bases: TGTGCCAGTGGAGGCCATAATTCACCCCTCCACTTT.

This chain links TRBV18 with TRBJ2-1; 8 positions agree with TRBD2. Unmatched junction bases numbered 6, after V lost 4 bases and J lost 4 bases. The CDR3 runs to 15 residues. From germline, CDR1 is KGHSH and CDR2 LQKENI. The chain's CDR3 is CASSLQREPYNEQFF. CDR3 DNA sequence: TGTGCCAGCTCACTACAGCGGGAGCCTTACAATGAGCAGTTCTTC.

The chain is built from TRBV14 and TRBJ1-1; D is uncertain. Germline CDR1 and CDR2: SGHDN and FVKESK. V lost 0 bases and J 7 bases, leaving 12 bases between the germline ends. The CDR3 sequence is 14 residues long. The CDR3 here is CASSQDAGSREAFF. In DNA form, the CDR3 reads TGTGCCAGCAGCCAAGATGCAGGATCGCGTGAAGCTTTCTTT.

J is TRBJ2-7 and V is TRBV28; 10 bases match TRBD2. V shed 5 bases, J shed 0 bases, and the junction held 1 base outside the gene matches. This CDR3 has 14 amino acids. Germline lookup yields CDR1 MDHEN and CDR2 SYDVKM. CDR3 amino acids: CASSSGRGSYEQYF. The DNA of the CDR3 is TGTGCCAGCAGTAGCGGGAGGGGCTCCTACGAGCAGTACTTC.

The chain employs TRBV7-6 and TRBJ1-5; no reliable D call. V lost 5 bases and J 0 bases, leaving 11 bases between the germline ends. This CDR3 region has 15 residues. Germline V lookup: CDR1 SGHVS, CDR2 FNYEAQ. The CDR3 reads CASSKDRYSNQPQHF. In DNA form, the CDR3 reads TGTGCCAGCAGCAAGGACCGGTATAGCAATCAGCCCCAGCATTTT.

V gene TRBV11-3 combines with J gene TRBJ2-5; 10 bases map to TRBD2. With 5 bases clipped from V and 0 bases from J, the junction kept 18 bases outside the gene matches. Germline values: CDR1 SGHNT, CDR2 YENEEA. The CDR3 sequence is 20 residues long. CDR3: CASSRAKELAGSRDQETQYF. In nucleotides, the CDR3 is TGTGCCAGCAGCAGAGCGAAGGAACTAGCGGGGAGCCGAGACCAAGAGACCCAGTACTTC. Looking up the rest from reference TRBV11-3 and TRBJ2-5 gives the full variable domain: EAGVVQSPRYKIIEKKQPVAFWCNPISGHNTLYWYLQNLGQGPELLIRYENEEAVDDSQLPKDRFSAERLKGVDSTLKIQPAELGDSAVYLCASSRAKELAGSRDQETQYFGPGTRLLVL.

This clone was observed a few times. The rearrangement uses TRBV21-1 and TRBJ2-7; no check of the table's D call, TRBD1, against the DNA was made. TRBV21-1 is a recognized pseudogene. This CDR3 has 16 residues. CDR3 DNA: TGTGCCAGCAGCTTCGTTCGGCAGGGTAGATCCTACGAGCAGTACTTC. Amino acid sequence: CASSFVRQGRSYEQYF.

V gene TRBV5-6 combines with J gene TRBJ1-2, with no clear D. Germline V gives CDR1 SGHDT, CDR2 YYEEEE. The CDR3 spans 12 residues. V was pared by 4 bases and J by 7 bases, with 11 bases between. DNA for the CDR3: TGTGCCAGCAGCCTTACAGTTTCTGGCTACACCTTC. As protein: CASSLTVSGYTF.

The chain couples TRBV7-9 to TRBJ1-1, with TRBD1 matching 11 bases. The CDR3 covers 15 residues. The J segment lost 6 bases and the V segment lost 2 bases, leaving 5 bases of the junction unmatched. Germline assignment: CDR1 SEHNR and CDR2 FQNEAQ (reference sequence). CDR3 sequence reads: CASSLFGDRGAEAFF. CDR3 bases: TGTGCCAGCAGCTTATTCGGGGACAGGGGGGCTGAAGCTTTCTTT. The variable domain in full, with the rest retrieved from reference TRBV7-9 and TRBJ1-1, is DTGVSQNPRHKITKRGQNVTFRCDPISEHNRLYWYRQTLGQGPEFLTYFQNEAQLEKSRLLSDRFSAERPKGSFSTLEIQRTEQGDSAMYLCASSLFGDRGAEAFFGQGTRLTVV.

This sequence joins TRBV7-8 and TRBJ1-2, with 8 bases lining up with TRBD1. Germline V gives CDR1 SGHVS, CDR2 FQNEAQ. The CDR3 consists of 18 residues. Trimming cost V 1 base and J 8 bases; bases outside gene matches: 18. The CDR3 DNA reads TGTGCCAGCAGCTTAGGACGGACAGGGCTTCCCATTGTATTCGGCTACACCTTC. Its protein product is CASSLGRTGLPIVFGYTF.

V usage is TRBV29-1 and J usage is TRBJ2-3; the D is unclear. Germline V CDR1 and CDR2: SQVTM, ANQGSEA. The ends were cut back, 4 bases at V and 2 bases at J, with 7 bases in the middle. This CDR3 contains 12 residues. The CDR3 nucleotides read TGCAGCGTTGGTCAGGTCACAGATACGCAGTATTTT. As protein: CSVGQVTDTQYF.

The V gene is TRBV4-2, the J gene TRBJ2-7; D remains ambiguous. V lost 3 bases and J 3 bases, leaving 18 bases between the germline ends. The CDR3 has 16 residues. The germline CDR1 and CDR2 sequences are LGHNA and YNFKEQ. The CDR3 DNA reads TGTGCCAGCAGCCAGCTACTCGCGTCGGTGGGCTACGAGCAGTACTTC. It encodes CASSQLLASVGYEQYF.

The rearrangement uses TRBV6-5 and TRBJ1-4; unclear D gene. The V end was cut by 6 bases, the J end by 5 bases, with 7 bases between. CDR1 is MNHEY and CDR2 is SVGAGI in the germline V gene. This CDR3 is 12 amino acids long. The CDR3 DNA is TGTGCCAGCAGCGCAATCAATGAAAAACTGTTTTTT. This encodes CASSAINEKLFF.

This chain links TRBV7-2 with TRBJ2-2; no firm D call. Trimming cost V 4 bases and J 5 bases, with 11 bases left between them. Looked up from germline, CDR1 is SGHTA and CDR2 is FQGNSA. The CDR3 runs to 14 residues. In nucleotides, the CDR3 is TGTGCCAGCAGCTCGCTCCTTAGTACCGGGGAGCTGTTTTTT. This encodes CASSSLLSTGELFF.